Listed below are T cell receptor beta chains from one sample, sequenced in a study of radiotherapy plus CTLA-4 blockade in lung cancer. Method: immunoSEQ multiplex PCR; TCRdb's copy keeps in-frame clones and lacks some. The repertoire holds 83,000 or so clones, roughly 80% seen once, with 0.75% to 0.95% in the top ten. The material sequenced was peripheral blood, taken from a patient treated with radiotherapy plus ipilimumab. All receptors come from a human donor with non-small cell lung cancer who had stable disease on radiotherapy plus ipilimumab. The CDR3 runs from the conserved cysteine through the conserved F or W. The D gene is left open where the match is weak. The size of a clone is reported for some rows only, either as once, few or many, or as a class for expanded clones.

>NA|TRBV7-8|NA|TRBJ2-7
TGTGCCAGCACACAGGGAGCCTACGAGCAGTACTTC
CASTQGAYEQYF
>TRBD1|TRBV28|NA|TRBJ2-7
TGTGCCAGCACTACAGGGGAAACCTACGAGCAGTACTTC
CASTTGETYEQYF
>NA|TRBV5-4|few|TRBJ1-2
TGTGCCAGCAGCTTGACCAATAGTAACTATGGCTACACCTTC
CASSLTNSNYGYTF
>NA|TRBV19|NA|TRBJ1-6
TGTGCCAGTAAGGCAGGGGACGGCCCCCTCCACTTT
CASKAGDGPLHF
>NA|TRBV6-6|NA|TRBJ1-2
TGTGCCAGCAGTTCGGACACAATTGGCTACACCTTC
CASSSDTIGYTF
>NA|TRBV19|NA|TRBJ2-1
TGTGCCAGTAGTATAGGGCCAGGGAGGACCTACAATGAGCAGTTCTTC
CASSIGPGRTYNEQFF
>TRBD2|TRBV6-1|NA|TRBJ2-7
TGTGCCAGCAGTGCACTAGCGGGGGTCTACGAGCAGTACTTC
CASSALAGVYEQYF
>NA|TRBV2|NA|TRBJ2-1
TGTGCCAGCAGTGAAAACCGGGAGCGAGTCAATGAGCAGTTCTTC
CASSENRERVNEQFF
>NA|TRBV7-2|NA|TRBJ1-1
TGTGCCAGCAGCTTAGAGTGGCTTAGGGGGTATACTGAAGCTTTCTTT
CASSLEWLRGYTEAFF
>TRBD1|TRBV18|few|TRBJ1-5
TGTGCCAGCTCAGGACAGGGAAATCAGCCCCAGCATTTT
CASSGQGNQPQHF
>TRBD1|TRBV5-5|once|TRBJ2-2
TGTGCCAGCAGCTTGACCCTCAGGACAGGGAGCCCAGCGGGGGAGCTGTTTTTT
CASSLTLRTGSPAGELFF
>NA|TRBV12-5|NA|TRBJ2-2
TGTGCTAGTGGTTTGGGTGGCTGGGAGCTCACCGGGGAGCTGTTTTTT
CASGLGGWELTGELFF
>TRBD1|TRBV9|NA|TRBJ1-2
TGTGCCAGCAGCGCTCAGGGGGAAAGGGGGGACTATGGCTACACCTTC
CASSAQGERGDYGYTF
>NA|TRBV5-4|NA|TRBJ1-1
TGTGCCAGCAGCTTCGGTGCTATGGGCGAAGCTTTCTTT
CASSFGAMGEAFF
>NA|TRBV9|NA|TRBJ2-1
TGTGCCAGCAGCGTAGCGGGGGCAGGGGTAGGCAATGAGCAGTTCTTC
CASSVAGAGVGNEQFF
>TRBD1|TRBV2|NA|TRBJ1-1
TGTGCCAGCAGGGTAGACAGGGGTATGAACACTGAAGCTTTCTTT
CASRVDRGMNTEAFF
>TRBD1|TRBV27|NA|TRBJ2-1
TGTGCCAGCAGTTTTGGTGGGACAGGGGGCCGAACCTACAATGAGCAGTTCTTC
CASSFGGTGGRTYNEQFF
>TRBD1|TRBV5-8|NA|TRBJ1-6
TGTGCCAGCAGTCCGGGACAGGGGATATGGGCCTATAATTCACCCCTCCACTTT
CASSPGQGIWAYNSPLHF
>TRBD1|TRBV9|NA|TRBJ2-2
TGTGCCAGCAGCTATGGACAGGGAACCACCGGGGAGCTGTTTTTT
CASSYGQGTTGELFF
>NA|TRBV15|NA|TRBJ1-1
TGTGCCACCAGCCGCCATGGGGGGGGCGCGACTGAAGCTTTCTTT
CATSRHGGGATEAFF
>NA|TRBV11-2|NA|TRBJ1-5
TGTGCCAGCAGCTTAACGCAGGGCAATCAGCCCCAGCATTTT
CASSLTQGNQPQHF
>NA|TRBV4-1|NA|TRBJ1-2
TGCGCCAGCAGCCAGGCCGGGACGGTCCTGGGCTATGGCTACACCTTC
CASSQAGTVLGYGYTF
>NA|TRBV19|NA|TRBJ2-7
TGTGCCAGTAGTCCCTCCGTGGGGCCTACCAAGCTTTTGATCTACGAGCAGTACTTC
CASSPSVGPTKLLIYEQYF
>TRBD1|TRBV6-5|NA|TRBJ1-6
TGTGCCAGCAGACTACAGGGGAGTCGTAATTCACCCCTCCACTTT
CASRLQGSRNSPLHF
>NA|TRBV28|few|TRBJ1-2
TGTGCCAGCAGTTTTCTGGCTCCGAGGGGCTACACCTTC
CASSFLAPRGYTF
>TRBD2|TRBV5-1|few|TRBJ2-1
TGCGCCAGCAGCCCGGTCCCTAGCGGGACCTCCTACAATGAGCAGTTCTTC
CASSPVPSGTSYNEQFF
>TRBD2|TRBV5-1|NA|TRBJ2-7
TGCGCCAGCAGCCTCGGGACTAGCGGGAGAGGAGCCTACGAGCAGTACTTC
CASSLGTSGRGAYEQYF
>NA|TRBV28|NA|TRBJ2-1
TGTGCCACGGGGGCAGGAACCTACAATGAGCAGTTCTTC
CATGAGTYNEQFF
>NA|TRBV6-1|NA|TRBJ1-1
TGTGCCAGCAGTCTAACAGGGAGGAAGGCTGAAGCTTTCTTT
CASSLTGRKAEAFF
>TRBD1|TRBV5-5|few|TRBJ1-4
TGTGCCAGCAGAGCAAGGGACAGCAAAAATGAAAAACTGTTTTTT
CASRARDSKNEKLFF
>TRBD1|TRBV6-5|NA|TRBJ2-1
TGTGCCAGCAGTGTGACAGGGCTGAGGTACAATGAGCAGTTCTTC
CASSVTGLRYNEQFF
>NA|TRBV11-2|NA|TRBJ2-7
TGTGCCAGCAGCTTAGATCATAGAGGTTCTTACGAGCAGTACTTC
CASSLDHRGSYEQYF